Listed below are T cell receptor beta chains from one sample, sequenced in a study of blood T cell repertoires in COVID-19. This table comes from immunoSEQ multiplex PCR, and its TCRdb copy is limited to in-frame clones, with some not included. This table holds 55,000 to 65,000 clones, 80% to 90% found once. Source material: peripheral blood. Receptor source: a man aged 60-69 years with acute or convalescent COVID-19. The CDR3 runs from the conserved cysteine through the conserved F or W. A D gene is named only where the DNA matches it firmly. The size field is filled for only some rows; it gives once, few, many or a size class.

cdr3_nt: TGTGCCAGCCGGCGTGGGACAGGGGCCTACGAGCAGTACTTC
cdr3_aa: CASRRGTGAYEQYF
d_call: TRBD1
clone_size: .
j_call: TRBJ2-7
v_call: TRBV18

cdr3_nt: TGTGCCACCAGTGAGGGGGAGGGTAACAGTCAAGAGACCCAGTACTTC
cdr3_aa: CATSEGEGNSQETQYF
d_call: TRBD2
clone_size: .
j_call: TRBJ2-5
v_call: TRBV24-1

cdr3_nt: TGTGCCAGCAGTTCCCCGCCGAGCTCCTACGAGCAGTACTTC
cdr3_aa: CASSSPPSSYEQYF
d_call: .
clone_size: once
j_call: TRBJ2-7
v_call: TRBV28

cdr3_nt: TGTGCCAGTAGCCTCTTAGGACAGGGGAAAAACATTCAGTACTTC
cdr3_aa: CASSLLGQGKNIQYF
d_call: TRBD1
clone_size: once
j_call: TRBJ2-4
v_call: TRBV19

cdr3_nt: TGTGCCAGCAGCTATAGGGGACAGGGGCTTGGCTACACCTTC
cdr3_aa: CASSYRGQGLGYTF
d_call: TRBD1
clone_size: .
j_call: TRBJ1-2
v_call: TRBV7-2

cdr3_nt: TGCGCCAGCAGCTTGGCCGTGCAGGGTCCCGGGGAGCTGTTTTTT
cdr3_aa: CASSLAVQGPGELFF
d_call: .
clone_size: few
j_call: TRBJ2-2
v_call: TRBV5-1

cdr3_nt: TGTGCCAGCAGTTTACGGCAGGTGTACTATGGCTACACCTTC
cdr3_aa: CASSLRQVYYGYTF
d_call: .
clone_size: once
j_call: TRBJ1-2
v_call: TRBV28

cdr3_nt: TGTGCCAGCAGCCAAGATTACCCTAGCGGGGCGAACACCGGGGAGCTGTTTTTT
cdr3_aa: CASSQDYPSGANTGELFF
d_call: TRBD2
clone_size: .
j_call: TRBJ2-2
v_call: TRBV3-1/TRBV3-2

cdr3_nt: TGTGCCACCAGCACCTGGCCGGGTAATGAGCAGTTCTTC
cdr3_aa: CATSTWPGNEQFF
d_call: .
clone_size: .
j_call: TRBJ2-1
v_call: TRBV15

cdr3_nt: TGCGCCAGCAGCTTGGGTGAGGATGGAAACACCATATATTTT
cdr3_aa: CASSLGEDGNTIYF
d_call: .
clone_size: .
j_call: TRBJ1-3
v_call: TRBV5-1

cdr3_nt: TGTGCCAGCAGTGAGGGCAGGGTGGGGACCGGGGAGCTGTTTTTT
cdr3_aa: CASSEGRVGTGELFF
d_call: .
clone_size: .
j_call: TRBJ2-2
v_call: TRBV6-1

cdr3_nt: TGTGCCATCAGACCCGGGTTAGCGGGAGTGACCGGGGAGCTGTTTTTT
cdr3_aa: CAIRPGLAGVTGELFF
d_call: TRBD2
clone_size: few
j_call: TRBJ2-2
v_call: TRBV10-3

cdr3_nt: TGTGCCAGCAGGCCACAGGGAGGCACAGATACGCAGTATTTT
cdr3_aa: CASRPQGGTDTQYF
d_call: .
clone_size: .
j_call: TRBJ2-3
v_call: TRBV4-2

cdr3_nt: TGTGCCAGCAGTTCAGGACAAATAGCCAAAAACATTCAGTACTTC
cdr3_aa: CASSSGQIAKNIQYF
d_call: .
clone_size: .
j_call: TRBJ2-4
v_call: TRBV28

cdr3_nt: TGCGCCAGCAGCTTGGCCGATGGAGGAAGCTCCTACAATGAGCAGTTCTTC
cdr3_aa: CASSLADGGSSYNEQFF
d_call: .
clone_size: .
j_call: TRBJ2-1
v_call: TRBV5-1

cdr3_nt: TGTGCCAGCAGCCGACAGATCGACACTGAAGCTTTCTTT
cdr3_aa: CASSRQIDTEAFF
d_call: .
clone_size: .
j_call: TRBJ1-1
v_call: TRBV7-8

cdr3_nt: TGTGCCAGCAGTTTATCAGGTCGTTACTACAATGAGCAGTTCTTC
cdr3_aa: CASSLSGRYYNEQFF
d_call: .
clone_size: once
j_call: TRBJ2-1
v_call: TRBV28

cdr3_nt: TGTGCCAGCAGCCCCGCGGAGGGTTTGCGAGGCTACACCTTC
cdr3_aa: CASSPAEGLRGYTF
d_call: .
clone_size: .
j_call: TRBJ1-2
v_call: TRBV14

cdr3_nt: TGCGCCAGCAGCTTGGTACCGGGAGGGCCGGGGATGCAGTATTTT
cdr3_aa: CASSLVPGGPGMQYF
d_call: TRBD2
clone_size: .
j_call: TRBJ2-3
v_call: TRBV5-1

cdr3_nt: TGCGCCAGCAGCTTGTGGGCAGGGGTCAATCAGCCCCAGCATTTT
cdr3_aa: CASSLWAGVNQPQHF
d_call: .
clone_size: .
j_call: TRBJ1-5
v_call: TRBV5-1